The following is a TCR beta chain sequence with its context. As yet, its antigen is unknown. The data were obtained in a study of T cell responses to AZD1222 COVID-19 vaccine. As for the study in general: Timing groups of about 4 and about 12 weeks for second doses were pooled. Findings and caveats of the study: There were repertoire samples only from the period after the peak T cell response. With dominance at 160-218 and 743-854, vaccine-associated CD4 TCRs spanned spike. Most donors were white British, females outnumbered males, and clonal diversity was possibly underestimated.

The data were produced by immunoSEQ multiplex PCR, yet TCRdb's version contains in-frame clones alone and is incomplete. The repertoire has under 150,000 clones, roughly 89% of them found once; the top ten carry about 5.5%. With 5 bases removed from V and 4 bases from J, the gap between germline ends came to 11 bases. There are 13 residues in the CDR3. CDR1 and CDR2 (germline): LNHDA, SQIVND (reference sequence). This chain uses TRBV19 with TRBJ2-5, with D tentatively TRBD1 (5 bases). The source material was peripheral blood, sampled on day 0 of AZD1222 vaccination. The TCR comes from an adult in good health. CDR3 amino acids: CASSDSGAETQYF. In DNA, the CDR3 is TGTGCCAGTAGTGACAGTGGTGCAGAGACCCAGTACTTC.